The 30 T cell receptor beta chains presented below share a single source sample, sequenced in a study of blood T cells in healthy people across ages. PCR was performed a second time for roughly 7 to 11 cycles using a sample-barcoded 5' primer and a J-beta primer mix. MiXCR, applied by TCRdb to the 5' RACE reads, yields one record per CDR3 protein. Of around 820,000 distinct CDR3 sequences in the sample, 25% are singletons; the top ten hold approximately 4%. The sample also formed part of further work on T cells of mothers and their children.

Input material: blood. All receptors derive from a boy aged 5-17 years in good health.

This clonotype was detected a few times. The V call is TRBV27, the J call TRBJ1-2; 9 bases align to TRBD1. Germline V CDR1 and CDR2: MNHEY, SMNVEV (reference sequence). This CDR3 is built from 15 residues. J lost 6 bases, V lost 4 bases, and 9 bases had no gene match. This chain's CDR3 is CASSSTDRGGDGYTF. The CDR3 nucleotides are TGTGCCAGCAGTTCGACGGACAGGGGAGGCGATGGCTACACCTTC.

The chain combines TRBV28 with TRBJ1-2; D is ambiguous. This CDR3 is 13 amino acids long. V lost 6 bases to trimming and J lost 4 bases, with 12 bases between them. Germline V gives CDR1 MDHEN, CDR2 SYDVKM. In DNA, the CDR3 is TGTGCCAGCAGCGAGAATTCCCGCTATGGCTACACCTTC. This sequence encodes CASSENSRYGYTF.

The chain employs TRBV6-6 and TRBJ2-3; D may be TRBD2 (5 bases). The CDR3 length is 15 residues. The V end was cut by 2 bases, the J end by 4 bases, with 13 bases between. The germline V gene has CDR1 MNHNY and CDR2 SVGAGI (reference sequence). CDR3 residues: CASSYGRVIADTQYF. CDR3 DNA: TGTGCCAGCAGTTACGGGCGGGTCATTGCAGATACGCAGTATTTT.

The chain combines TRBV5-1 with TRBJ1-2; D unclear. Trimming removed 4 bases at V and 3 bases at J, with 19 bases between. The CDR3 is made up of 16 amino acids. Germline lookup yields CDR1 SGHRS and CDR2 YFSETQ. The CDR3 nucleotides are TGCGCCAGCAGCCAGGCTTTGTCAAAGTATGACTATGGCTACACCTTC. It yields the protein CASSQALSKYDYGYTF.

In regard to this clonotype: The conserved closing phenylalanine or tryptophan is absent in this CDR3, likely reflecting a read error. This chain joins TRBV29-1 and TRBJ2-7; no firm D call. Germline lookup yields CDR1 SQVTM and CDR2 ANQGSEA. V lost 2 bases and J 3 bases, leaving 5 bases between the germline ends. The CDR3 is 11 residues long. CDR3 nucleotides: TGCAGCGTTGAAATACACTACGAGCAGTACCTC. Encoded protein: CSVEIHYEQYL.

This clonotype was counted only a few times. This chain connects TRBV27 to TRBJ2-1; 7 bases line up with TRBD1. The CDR3 runs to 17 residues. Trimming at V came to 1 base and at J to 9 bases, leaving 15 bases not matched to a gene. Germline CDR1 and CDR2: MNHEY and SMNVEV (reference sequence). CDR3: CASSLLSSGQSGGEQFF. The CDR3 DNA sequence: TGTGCCAGCAGTTTATTAAGTTCGGGACAGAGTGGAGGTGAGCAGTTCTTC.

This clonotype has only a few counts. The J gene is TRBJ2-5, the V gene TRBV5-1, with 7 bases aligning to TRBD1. CDR1 is SGHRS and CDR2 is YFSETQ in the germline V gene. V was clipped by 7 bases and J by 1 base; unmatched bases: 7. CDR3 size: 14 residues. CDR3 nucleotide sequence: TGCGCCAGCTCCGGACAGGCCTTCCAAGAGACCCAGTACTTC. Its translation is CASSGQAFQETQYF.

This rearrangement joins TRBV20-1 to TRBJ2-2; a weak D match, TRBD1 (5 bases). Trimming shortened V by 3 bases and J by 5 bases, and 16 bases separated the two germline ends. This CDR3 spans 15 amino acids. Germline V CDR1 and CDR2: DFQATT, SNEGSKA (reference sequence). CDR3 loop: CSARSKGLWTGELFF. CDR3 DNA: TGCAGTGCTAGGTCCAAGGGGCTGTGGACCGGGGAGCTGTTTTTT.

This clonotype has more than one count but fewer than ten. The chain combines TRBV6-6 with TRBJ2-7; D may correspond to TRBD1 or TRBD2 (6 bases each). The germline V gene has CDR1 MNHNY and CDR2 SVGAGI (reference sequence). Trimming removed 2 bases from V and 5 bases from J, with 16 bases in between. The CDR3 runs 15 residues. CDR3 nucleotide sequence: TGTGCCAGCAGTTACGTGGGGGGCGAACTTCACGAGCAGTACTTC. Protein sequence: CASSYVGGELHEQYF.

This clonotype was observed many times. The chain has TRBV7-2 and TRBJ2-7; D is perhaps TRBD2 (5 bases). V was shortened by 4 bases and J by 3 bases, with 13 bases between the two germline ends. Germline CDR1 and CDR2: SGHTA and FQGNSA. This CDR3 contains 14 residues. The CDR3 loop reads CASSSTLGSYEQYF. Here the CDR3 DNA reads TGTGCCAGCAGCTCCACCCTGGGGAGCTACGAGCAGTACTTC.

This clonotype showed up just a few times. This chain links TRBV20-1 with TRBJ2-2; the D gene is possibly TRBD2 (6 bases). The V and J ends lost 2 bases and 1 base respectively, with 11 bases between them. This CDR3 is built from 15 residues. Germline CDR1 and CDR2: DFQATT and SNEGSKA (reference sequence). CDR3 bases: TGCAGTGCTAGATTGGGAGGACGGAACACCGGGGAGCTGTTTTTT. The encoded protein is CSARLGGRNTGELFF.

V and J are TRBV5-1 and TRBJ2-7; no definite D call. The CDR3 extends over 15 amino acids. CDR1 and CDR2 (germline): SGHRS, YFSETQ. V was pared by 1 base and J by 2 bases, with 13 bases between. The CDR3 sequence is CASSLFGTRTYEQYF. The CDR3 DNA reads as TGCGCCAGCAGCTTGTTTGGCACGAGAACCTACGAGCAGTACTTC.

The gene calls are TRBV20-1 and TRBJ1-1; 7 nucleotides agree with TRBD1. There are 15 residues in the CDR3. Trimming removed 0 bases from V and 7 bases from J; junction bases left unmatched: 11. Germline lookup yields CDR1 DFQATT and CDR2 SNEGSKA (reference sequence). In nucleotides, the CDR3 is TGCAGTGCTAGAGATCATGGCAGGGGGATTAGTGAAGCTTTCTTT. Its translation is CSARDHGRGISEAFF.

V is TRBV10-3 and J is TRBJ2-1; possibly TRBD2 for D (5 bases). This CDR3 is 14 amino acids long. Germline V gene lookup returns CDR1 ENHRY and CDR2 SYGVKD. Trimming cost V 8 bases and J 7 bases, with 18 bases left between them. In nucleotides, the CDR3 is TGTGCCATCGCCGGGATTAGTGAAGGAAATGAGCAGTTCTTC. Its translation is CAIAGISEGNEQFF.

The chain links TRBV28 to TRBJ2-1; D is uncertain. Trimming cost V 4 bases and J 7 bases, with 20 bases left between them. CDR1 is MDHEN, CDR2 SYDVKM, per germline. This CDR3 spans 16 amino acids. CDR3 DNA: TGTGCCAGCAGTTCCGAATCCTCCGCAGGCCGAAATGAGCAGTTCTTC. Its translation is CASSSESSAGRNEQFF.

This clonotype has just a few counts. The V call is TRBV28, the J call TRBJ2-7, with a tentative D call TRBD1 (5 bases). This CDR3 has 13 residues. CDR1 and CDR2 (germline): MDHEN, SYDVKM. Trimming removed 5 bases at V and 5 bases at J, with 13 bases between. This CDR3 reads CASSPSWGHEQYF. The CDR3 bases are TGTGCCAGCAGTCCCTCCTGGGGCCACGAGCAGTACTTC.

This chain connects TRBV5-1 to TRBJ1-6, with TRBD1 matching over 9 bases. Trimming took 3 bases from V and 7 from J; bases not matched to a gene: 8. CDR1 and CDR2 from the germline V gene are SGHRS and YFSETQ. The CDR3 length is 16 residues. DNA of the CDR3: TGCGCCAGCAGCTCTGGACAGGGGAGACGGAATTCACCCCTCCACTTT. It encodes CASSSGQGRRNSPLHF.

The chain's CDR3 is CRTDIFNNNYGYTF. The DNA for the CDR3 is TGCAGAACCGACATATTTAATAATAACTATGGCTACACCTTC. The chain couples TRBV20-1 to TRBJ1-2; no clear D. The CDR3 totals 14 residues. CDR1 and CDR2 from the germline V gene are DFQATT and SNEGSKA (reference sequence).

This clonotype was counted only a few times. The chain recombines TRBV7-2 with TRBJ2-1, with 14 nucleotides matching TRBD2. The V and J ends lost 3 bases and 7 bases, in that order; junction bases with no gene match: 5. The germline V gene has CDR1 SGHTA and CDR2 FQGNSA. The length of the CDR3 is 16 residues. The CDR3 here is CASSLRTSGRWNEQFF. The CDR3, as DNA: TGTGCCAGCAGCTTGAGGACTAGCGGGAGGTGGAATGAGCAGTTCTTC.

This clonotype was counted between two and nine times. The chain joins TRBV20-1 to TRBJ2-5, with 10 bases aligning to TRBD2. Gene TRBJ2-1 matches the end of the DNA better, so the J call may be wrong. Germline V lookup: CDR1 DFQATT, CDR2 SNEGSKA (reference sequence). This CDR3 region has 14 residues. The chain's CDR3 is CSASQREGRGEQFF. CDR3 bases: TGCAGTGCTAGTCAGCGGGAGGGCCGGGGTGAGCAGTTCTTC.

With regard to this clonotype: One junction end does not reproduce the germline sequence, and a read error may be involved. CDR3 in DNA: TGCGCCAGCAACCAATCGCCGACAGATACGCAGTATTTT. Its translation is CASNQSPTDTQYF. The chain uses TRBV4-3 and TRBJ2-3; D is uncertain. Germline-derived CDR1 and CDR2 are LGHNA and YSLEER. The CDR3 is made up of 13 amino acids.

This clonotype has more than one count but fewer than ten. The chain is built from TRBV28 and TRBJ2-7; D is unclear. The CDR3 totals 14 residues. Germline CDR1 MDHEN, CDR2 SYDVKM. Deletions cut 1 base from V and 1 base from J, with 8 bases between. This CDR3 reads CASSLSHGSYEQYF. CDR3 sequence (DNA): TGTGCCAGCAGTTTATCGCACGGATCCTACGAGCAGTACTTC.

This clonotype was observed a handful of times. J is TRBJ2-2 and V is TRBV7-9, with 9 bases lining up with TRBD1. The CDR3 extends over 15 amino acids. The V segment lost 5 bases and the J segment 6 bases; nucleotides outside the gene matches: 7. Germline V CDR1 and CDR2: SEHNR, FQNEAQ (reference sequence). CDR3 nucleotide sequence: TGTGCCAGCAGCGGCCCGGACAGGGGAGCCGGGGAGCTGTTTTTT. Its translation: CASSGPDRGAGELFF.

This clonotype was observed a few times. The V gene is TRBV29-1, the J gene TRBJ2-5, with 8 bases that match TRBD2. The CDR3 is 15 amino acids. Trimming took 5 bases from V and 0 from J; bases not matched to a gene: 8. CDR1 and CDR2 (germline): SQVTM, ANQGSEA. For the CDR3, the DNA is TGCAGCGTTACCGGGGGGGCTCCGTACCAAGAGACCCAGTACTTC. It specifies CSVTGGAPYQETQYF.

The chain carries TRBV29-1 and TRBJ2-5; D is unclear. The J call may be wrong; the DNA end is better matched by TRBJ2-1. CDR1 is SQVTM and CDR2 is ANQGSEA in the germline V gene. The CDR3 totals 11 residues. The CDR3 spells CSVRPRNEQFF. DNA of the CDR3: TGCAGCGTCAGGCCTCGGAATGAGCAGTTCTTC.

This clonotype was counted a few times. This sequence joins TRBV7-9 and TRBJ2-1, with TRBD2 as a possible D gene (6 bases). V was shortened by 5 bases and J by 0 bases, with 14 bases between the two germline ends. The CDR3 loop spans 16 amino acids. Looked up from germline, CDR1 is SEHNR and CDR2 is FQNEAQ (reference sequence). The CDR3 region is CASSPVDYSSYNEQFF. For the CDR3, the DNA is TGTGCCAGCAGCCCCGTGGACTATAGCTCCTACAATGAGCAGTTCTTC. Together with reference TRBV7-9 and TRBJ2-1, the CDR3 gives the full variable domain: DTGVSQNPRHKITKRGQNVTFRCDPISEHNRLYWYRQTLGQGPEFLTYFQNEAQLEKSRLLSDRFSAERPKGSFSTLEIQRTEQGDSAMYLCASSPVDYSSYNEQFFGPGTRLTVL.

This clonotype was detected only once. The rearrangement links TRBV6-2 or TRBV6-3 to TRBJ2-7, with 8 bases fitting TRBD1. The germline V gene encodes CDR1 MNHEY and CDR2 SVGEGT. The CDR3 has 16 amino acids. V trimming: 1 base; J trimming: 3 bases; junction bases outside the gene matches: 8. The CDR3 DNA reads TGTGCCAGCAGTTACTTTTCTGGACAGGGCTACTACGAGCAGTACTTC. Amino acids: CASSYFSGQGYYEQYF.

The rearrangement uses TRBV11-2 and TRBJ1-6; 7 bases are shared with TRBD1. CDR1 and CDR2 from the germline V gene are SGHAT and FQNNGV. Germline trimming cut 4 bases from V and 0 bases from J; bases unmatched to any gene: 9. The CDR3 length is 18 residues. CDR3 region: CASSSPGQISSYNSPLHF. Here the CDR3 DNA reads TGTGCCAGCAGCTCGCCGGGACAGATAAGCTCCTATAATTCACCCCTCCACTTT.

This clonotype was seen a few times. The rearrangement joins TRBV11-2 to TRBJ2-5, with TRBD1 matching 9 bases. Per the germline V gene, CDR1 is SGHAT and CDR2 is FQNNGV. The CDR3 is 15 amino acids. Trimming removed 4 bases from V and 11 bases from J; junction bases left unmatched: 14. The DNA of the CDR3 is TGTGCCAGCAGCTACCCGGGACAGGGCCTCCGGGAGCAGTACTTC. Translation gives CASSYPGQGLREQYF.

This clonotype was seen many times. This chain uses TRBV12-3 or TRBV12-4 with TRBJ2-5, with 7 bases aligning to TRBD2. This CDR3 spans 16 amino acids. V lost 2 bases to trimming and J lost 3 bases; unmatched junction nucleotides: 9. The CDR3 spells CASSLKGTGTKETQYF. CDR3 sequence (DNA): TGTGCCAGCAGTTTAAAAGGTACCGGGACTAAAGAGACCCAGTACTTC.